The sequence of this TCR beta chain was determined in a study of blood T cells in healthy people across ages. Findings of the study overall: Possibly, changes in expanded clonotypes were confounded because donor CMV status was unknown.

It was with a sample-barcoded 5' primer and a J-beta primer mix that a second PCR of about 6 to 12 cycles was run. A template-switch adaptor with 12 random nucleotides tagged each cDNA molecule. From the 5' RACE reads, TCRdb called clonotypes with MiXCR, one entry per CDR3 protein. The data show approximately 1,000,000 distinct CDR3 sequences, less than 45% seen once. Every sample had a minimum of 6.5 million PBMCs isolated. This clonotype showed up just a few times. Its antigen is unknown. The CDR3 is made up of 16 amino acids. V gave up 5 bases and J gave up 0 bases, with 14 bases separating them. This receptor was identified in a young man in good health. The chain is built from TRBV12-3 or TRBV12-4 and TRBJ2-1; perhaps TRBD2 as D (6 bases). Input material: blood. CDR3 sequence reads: CASSRPGLSSYNEQFF. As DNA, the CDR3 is TGTGCCAGCAGTCGACCGGGACTGAGCTCCTACAATGAGCAGTTCTTC.